This T cell receptor beta chain was sequenced in a study of radiation and T cells in renal cell carcinoma. Findings of the study overall: In blood, top tumor clones expanded by 2 weeks, shrinking by 4.

V was clipped by 5 bases and J by 1 base; unmatched bases: 5. Germline assignment: CDR1 LNHDA and CDR2 SQIVND (reference sequence). This CDR3 contains 16 residues. Generated by immunoSEQ multiplex PCR, the TCRdb table keeps only in-frame clones and is missing some. The table has roughly 170,000 clones, less than 90% seen once. Of note for this clone: No antigen is known for it.

Time point specified: blood 4 weeks post-SBRT, at nephrectomy. Stated treatment: 15 Gy SBRT to primary tumor, nephrectomy 4 weeks later. Serial blood draws occurred at baseline and 2 and 4 weeks post-SBRT. This rearrangement joins TRBV19 to TRBJ1-6, with 7 bases matching TRBD1. The sequences come from blood, collected from a patient whose treatment included radiotherapy and nephrectomy. The sequence came from a woman between 45 and 65 years old with renal cell carcinoma. CDR3 sequence: CASSGQGGSYNSPLHF. DNA of the CDR3: TGTGCCAGTAGTGGGCAGGGGGGATCCTATAATTCACCCCTCCACTTT.